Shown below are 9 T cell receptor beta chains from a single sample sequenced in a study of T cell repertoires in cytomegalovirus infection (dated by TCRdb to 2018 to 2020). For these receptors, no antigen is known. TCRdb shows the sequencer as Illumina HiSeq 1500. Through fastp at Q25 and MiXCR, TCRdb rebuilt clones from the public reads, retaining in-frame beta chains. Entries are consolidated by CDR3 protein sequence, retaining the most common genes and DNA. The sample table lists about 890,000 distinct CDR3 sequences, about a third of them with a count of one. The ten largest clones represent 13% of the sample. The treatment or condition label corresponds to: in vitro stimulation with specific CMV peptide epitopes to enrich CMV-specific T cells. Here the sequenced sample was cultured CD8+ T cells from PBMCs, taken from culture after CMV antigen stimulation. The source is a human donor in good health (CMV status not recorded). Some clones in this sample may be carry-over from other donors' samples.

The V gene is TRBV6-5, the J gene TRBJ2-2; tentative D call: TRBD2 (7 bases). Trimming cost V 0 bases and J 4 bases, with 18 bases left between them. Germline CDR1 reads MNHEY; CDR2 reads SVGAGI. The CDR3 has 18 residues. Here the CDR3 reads CASSYSGAGAGSTGELFF. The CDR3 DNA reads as TGTGCCAGCAGTTACTCTGGGGCGGGGGCCGGTTCCACCGGGGAGCTGTTTTTT.

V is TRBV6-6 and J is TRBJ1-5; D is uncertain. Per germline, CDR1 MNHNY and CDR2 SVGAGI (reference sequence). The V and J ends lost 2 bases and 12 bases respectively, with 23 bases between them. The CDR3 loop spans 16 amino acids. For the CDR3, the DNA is TGTGCCAGCAGTTACCTCGATCCGTCACGGGCTGGGGTCCAGCATTTT. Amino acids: CASSYLDPSRAGVQHF.

The CDR3 region has the DNA TGTGCCAGCAGCTTAGCTATAGCTAGCGGGGGGGCCTCAGATACGCAGTATTTT. This translates into CASSLAIASGGASDTQYF. The chain employs TRBV7-2 and TRBJ2-3, with TRBD2 matching 12 bases. The CDR3 contains 18 residues. Germline CDR1 SGHTA, CDR2 FQGNSA. V lost 0 bases, J lost 4 bases, and 8 bases stayed unmatched.

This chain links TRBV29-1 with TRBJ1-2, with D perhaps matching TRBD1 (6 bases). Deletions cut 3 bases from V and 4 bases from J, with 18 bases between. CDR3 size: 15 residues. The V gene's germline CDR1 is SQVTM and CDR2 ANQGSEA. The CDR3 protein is CSVESAGVDGYGYTF. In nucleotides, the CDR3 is TGCAGCGTTGAGTCGGCAGGGGTCGATGGCTATGGCTACACCTTC.

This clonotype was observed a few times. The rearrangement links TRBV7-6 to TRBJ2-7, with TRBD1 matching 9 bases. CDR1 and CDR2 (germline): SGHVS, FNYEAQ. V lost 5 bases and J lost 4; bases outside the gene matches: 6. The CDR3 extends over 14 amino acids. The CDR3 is CASSAWTGAYEQYF. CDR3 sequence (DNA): TGTGCCAGCAGCGCTTGGACAGGGGCTTACGAGCAGTACTTC.

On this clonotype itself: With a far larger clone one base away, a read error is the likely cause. The CDR3 region is CASSLWDYGYTF. In DNA form, the CDR3 reads TGTGCCAGCAGCTTATGGGACTATGGCTACACCTTC. V and J are TRBV7-6 and TRBJ1-2; the D is unclear. There are 12 residues in the CDR3. The ends were cut back, 2 bases at V and 3 bases at J, with 4 bases in the middle. The germline CDR1 and CDR2 sequences are SGHVS and FNYEAQ.

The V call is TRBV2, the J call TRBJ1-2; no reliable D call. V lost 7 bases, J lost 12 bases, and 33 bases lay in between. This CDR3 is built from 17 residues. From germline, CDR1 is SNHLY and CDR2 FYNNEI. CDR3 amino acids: CASKPQPTPRDKPPDTF. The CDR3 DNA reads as TGTGCCAGCAAACCACAACCTACCCCTCGGGATAAGCCCCCCGACACCTTC.

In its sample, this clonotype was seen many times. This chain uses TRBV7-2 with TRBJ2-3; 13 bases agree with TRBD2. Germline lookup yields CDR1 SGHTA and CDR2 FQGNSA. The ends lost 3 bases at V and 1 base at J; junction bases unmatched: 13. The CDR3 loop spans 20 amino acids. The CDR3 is CASSFPEGLAGLSGTDTQYF. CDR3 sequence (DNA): TGTGCCAGCAGCTTCCCAGAGGGACTAGCGGGGTTGTCTGGCACAGATACGCAGTATTTT. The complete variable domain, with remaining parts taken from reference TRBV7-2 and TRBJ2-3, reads GAGVSQSPSNKVTEKGKDVELRCDPISGHTALYWYRQSLGQGLEFLIYFQGNSAPDKSGLPSDRFSAERTGGSVSTLTIQRTQQEDSAVYLCASSFPEGLAGLSGTDTQYFGPGTRLTVL.

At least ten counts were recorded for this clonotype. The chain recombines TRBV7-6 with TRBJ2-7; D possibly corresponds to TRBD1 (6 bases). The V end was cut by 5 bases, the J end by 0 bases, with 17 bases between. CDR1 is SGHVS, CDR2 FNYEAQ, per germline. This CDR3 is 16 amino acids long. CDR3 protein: CASSPAGDISSYEQYF. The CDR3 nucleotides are TGTGCCAGCAGCCCAGCCGGGGACATCAGCTCCTACGAGCAGTACTTC.